A selection of T cell receptor beta chains follows, all from one sample in a study of vaccination effects on CD4 cells after COVID-19. Their antigens are not known. Data came from immunoSEQ multiplex PCR; TCRdb stores just in-frame clones and leaves some out. This table holds 30,000 to 45,000 clones, 66% found once. The sample in question was CD4+ T cells from PBMCs cultured with HCoV-OC43 spike peptides, obtained before COVID-19 vaccination. The receptors originated from a human donor who received a COVID-19 vaccine. Each CDR3 is given with its conserved first and last residue. D genes are given only for firm matches. Size values are once, few and many counts, or a class for expanded clones, and some rows have none.

TRBJ1-1,11,.,TRBD1,TRBV2,TGTGCCAGCAGTAGGGGGCACGAAGCTTTCTTT,CASSRGHEAFF
TRBJ1-2,14,.,.,TRBV4-1,TGCGCCAGCAGCCAACTTGGCACCCACTATGGCTACACCTTC,CASSQLGTHYGYTF
TRBJ1-1,18,once,.,TRBV9,TGTGCCAGCAGCGTAGAGTGGCAGGGTCTTGGAGAAAACACTGAAGCTTTCTTT,CASSVEWQGLGENTEAFF
TRBJ2-5,15,.,TRBD2,TRBV10-3,TGTGCCATCAGCGCCGGGACTAGCGGCGGTCAGACCCAGTACTTC,CAISAGTSGGQTQYF
TRBJ2-3,15,once,TRBD2,TRBV7-9,TGTGCCAGCAACCCGAATTCGGGGCCGGGGGGTACGCAGTATTTT,CASNPNSGPGGTQYF
TRBJ1-1,18,.,.,TRBV15,TGTGCCACCAGCAGAGATCGGTCGGCAGGGGCGATGAACACTGAAGCTTTCTTT,CATSRDRSAGAMNTEAFF
TRBJ2-5,16,.,TRBD2,TRBV13,TGTGCCAGCAGCTCCCGGACTAGCGGGCTGCAAGAGACCCAGTACTTC,CASSSRTSGLQETQYF
TRBJ1-5,13,few,.,TRBV6-5,TGTGCCAGCAGATTGACCAACAATCAGCCCCAGCATTTT,CASRLTNNQPQHF
TRBJ1-4,10,.,.,TRBV12-3/TRBV12-4,TGTGCCAGCAGTTTGGAAAAACTGTTTTTT,CASSLEKLFF
TRBJ2-3,13,.,TRBD2,TRBV30,TGTGCCTGGACAGGGACTAGCGGAACTATTCGGTATTTT,CAWTGTSGTIRYF
TRBJ2-1,16,.,.,TRBV9,TGTGCCAGCAGCCCGAGTTGGGGGGGGCCGAACAATGAGCAGTTCTTC,CASSPSWGGPNNEQFF
TRBJ2-7,15,.,TRBD1,TRBV19,TGTGCCAGTAGCTACCGGGACAGGGGGTCCTACGAGCAGTACTTC,CASSYRDRGSYEQYF
TRBJ1-1,14,few,TRBD1,TRBV20-1,TGCAGTGCTAGTTCTGGACAGGGAGAAACTGAAGCTTTCTTT,CSASSGQGETEAFF
TRBJ1-2,14,.,.,TRBV5-1,TGCGCCAGCAGCTTGGGGACAGTCCCCTATGGCTACACCTTC,CASSLGTVPYGYTF
TRBJ2-7,16,few,.,TRBV19,TGTGCCAGTAGTTCAGGATTTCCCGTGATTGCCGGAGAGCAGTACTTC,CASSSGFPVIAGEQYF
TRBJ1-1,11,.,.,TRBV20-1,TGCAGTGCTAGAGGCAGTATAGAGGCTTTCTTT,CSARGSIEAFF
TRBJ2-2,18,few,TRBD1,TRBV27,TGTGCCAGCAGACCTAGTTTGGGCCAGGGGGCGAACACCGGGGAGCTGTTTTTT,CASRPSLGQGANTGELFF
TRBJ2-1,15,few,TRBD2,TRBV18,TGTGCCAGCGCACAGTCTAGCGGGAGGGGAAATGAGCAGTTCTTC,CASAQSSGRGNEQFF
TRBJ1-5,13,once,.,TRBV15,TGTGCCACCACCTTCATGGGGGATCAGCCCCAGCATTTT,CATTFMGDQPQHF
TRBJ1-2,14,.,.,TRBV6-5,TGTGCCAGCAGGGGATCCGCCAATAACTATGGCTACACCTTC,CASRGSANNYGYTF
TRBJ1-2,15,.,.,TRBV5-1,TGCGCCAGCAGCTTGGGGGACTCGACGGGCTATGGCTACACCTTC,CASSLGDSTGYGYTF
TRBJ1-6,15,few,.,TRBV19,TGTGCCAGTAGTACAGCAGGAGTTTATAATTCACCCCTCCACTTT,CASSTAGVYNSPLHF
TRBJ2-7,15,.,TRBD2,TRBV6-5,TGTGCCAGCACCCCTAGCGGGACAAGCTCCTACGAGCAGTACTTC,CASTPSGTSSYEQYF
TRBJ2-3,16,.,TRBD2,TRBV11-3,TGTGCCAGCAGCGGGTTAGCGGGGGGCCTCACAGATACGCAGTATTTT,CASSGLAGGLTDTQYF
TRBJ2-3,15,once,TRBD2,TRBV19,TGTGCCAGTAGGCTCCTAGCGGGGGGGCCTGGTACGCAGTATTTT,CASRLLAGGPGTQYF
TRBJ1-2,13,.,TRBD1,TRBV10-3,TGTGCCATCAGTGTATCGGACAGGTATGGCTACACCTTC,CAISVSDRYGYTF
TRBJ2-7,15,.,.,TRBV5-5,TGTGCCAGCACCTCGGAGCGGCTAGAATCCTACGAGCAGTACTTC,CASTSERLESYEQYF
TRBJ1-6,16,.,.,TRBV18,TGTGCCAGCTCACCAGACGGACGCTCCTATAATTCACCCCTCCACTTT,CASSPDGRSYNSPLHF
TRBJ2-3,15,.,.,TRBV4-1,TGCGCCAGCAGCCAAAACCCGGGGGTCCCAGATACGCAGTATTTT,CASSQNPGVPDTQYF
TRBJ2-5,11,few,TRBD2,TRBV30,TGTGCCTGGAACTCCGCCGGGACTAAATACTTC,CAWNSAGTKYF
TRBJ2-1,17,.,TRBD2,TRBV5-4,TGTGCCAGCAGCTTGTCCTCTAGCGGGGGGGCTTTCAATGAGCAGTTCTTC,CASSLSSSGGAFNEQFF
TRBJ1-1,16,.,.,TRBV7-8,TGTGCCAGCAGCACCACGGCAATCCGGGAGAACACTGAAGCTTTCTTT,CASSTTAIRENTEAFF
TRBJ1-3,14,once,.,TRBV6-5,TGTGCCAGCAGTCCAGGTGCTTCTGGAAACACCATATATTTT,CASSPGASGNTIYF
TRBJ1-4,16,.,.,TRBV19,TGTGCCAGTAGTATAGTAAAAACCGGGGGGAATGAAAAACTGTTTTTT,CASSIVKTGGNEKLFF
TRBJ2-6,18,.,TRBD2,TRBV5-1,TGCGCCAGCAGCTTACCGGGACTAGAGGGTACTGGGGCCAACGTCCTGACTTTC,CASSLPGLEGTGANVLTF
TRBJ2-5,18,.,TRBD2,TRBV11-2,TGTGCCAGCAGACAACTAGCGGGAGGGCCTAAGGTTTCAGAGACCCAGTACTTC,CASRQLAGGPKVSETQYF
TRBJ1-2,14,few,.,TRBV6-5,TGTGCCAGCTTGGAACAGAGTTTTTACTATGGCTACACCTTC,CASLEQSFYYGYTF